The 26 T cell receptor beta chains given below trace back to one sample, sequenced in a study of blood T cell repertoires in COVID-19. Produced via immunoSEQ multiplex PCR; TCRdb's table is partial and in-frame only. Here the sample spans about 81,000 clones, under 85% being singletons. Specimen: peripheral blood. The receptor set was obtained from a human donor in a cohort sampled during active COVID-19.

This chain uses TRBV2 with TRBJ2-1, with TRBD2 as a possible D gene (6 bases). CDR1 is SNHLY, CDR2 FYNNEI, per germline. This CDR3 is built from 14 residues. Trimming pared 2 bases from V and 10 bases from J, leaving 15 bases between. CDR3 coding DNA: TGTGCCAGCAGTGAAACCGGGGGATTAACCGAGCAGTTCTTC. Residues: CASSETGGLTEQFF.

The DNA for the CDR3 is TGTGCCAGCAGTAATTACAGGGGGCGAAGCTATGGCTACACCTTC. It yields the protein CASSNYRGRSYGYTF. The rearrangement links TRBV6-5 to TRBJ1-2, with 9 bases fitting TRBD1. This CDR3 contains 15 residues. Germline loops: CDR1 MNHEY, CDR2 SVGAGI. The ends lost 5 bases at V and 4 bases at J; junction bases unmatched: 8.

The chain couples TRBV5-1 to TRBJ2-4, with TRBD2 identical over 8 bases. This CDR3 has 15 amino acids. Germline assignment: CDR1 SGHRS and CDR2 YFSETQ. V shed 4 bases, J shed 5 bases, and the junction held 8 bases outside the gene matches. The CDR3 reads CASSPGGFSENIQYF. The CDR3 DNA sequence: TGCGCCAGCAGCCCGGGAGGGTTTTCGGAAAACATTCAGTACTTC.

V gene TRBV21-1 combines with J gene TRBJ1-2. TRBV21-1 is classified as a pseudogene. The CDR3 loop spans 12 amino acids. The chain's CDR3 is CASSKAGGGYTF. CDR3 nucleotide sequence: TGTGCCAGCAGCAAAGCCGGGGGTGGCTACACCTTC.

J is TRBJ2-6 and V is TRBV19, with 7 bases identical to TRBD1. Germline CDR1 is LNHDA and CDR2 is SQIVND (reference sequence). The junction had 11 bases not matched to a gene; V was cut back by 9 bases and J by 0 bases. The CDR3 totals 17 residues. The CDR3 DNA reads as TGTGCCAGCTACGAAGGGGGCCGGGGCTCTGGGGCCAACGTCCTGACTTTC. Its protein product is CASYEGGRGSGANVLTF.

J is TRBJ1-3 and V is TRBV3-1 (or the pseudogene TRBV3-2), with a tentative D call TRBD1 (5 bases). The CDR3 covers 15 residues. With 1 base removed from V and 2 bases from J, the gap between germline ends came to 9 bases. Looked up from germline, CDR1 is LGHDT and CDR2 is YNNKEL (reference sequence). The DNA for the CDR3 is TGTGCCAGCAGCCAAGCCAGGGTTCCTGGAAACACCATATATTTT. Translated: CASSQARVPGNTIYF.

The sample holds a few counts of this clone. This sequence joins TRBV7-3 and TRBJ2-2, with 7 bases fitting TRBD2. The CDR3 extends over 14 amino acids. Germline V gene lookup returns CDR1 SGHTA and CDR2 FQGTGA. Unmatched junction bases numbered 6, after V lost 5 bases and J lost 6 bases. CDR3 sequence (DNA): TGTGCCAGCAGCCTCGGGCGGGGGTCCGGGGAGCTGTTTTTT. Translation: CASSLGRGSGELFF.

The chain uses TRBV18 and TRBJ2-5, with D possibly TRBD1 on 6 matching bases. V was shortened by 0 bases and J by 8 bases, with 13 bases between the two germline ends. This CDR3 comprises 14 residues. In germline, CDR1 is KGHSH, CDR2 LQKENI. This chain's CDR3 is CASSPPGQSPTQYF. CDR3 DNA: TGTGCCAGCTCACCACCGGGACAAAGCCCAACCCAGTACTTC.

The chain recombines TRBV15 with TRBJ2-3; 11 bases align to TRBD2. Germline values: CDR1 LNHNV, CDR2 YYDKDF (reference sequence). J lost 2 bases, V lost 1 base, and 2 bases had no gene match. The CDR3 consists of 16 residues. The CDR3 DNA reads as TGTGCCACCAGCAGAGGACTAGCGGGGTCCACAGATACGCAGTATTTT. This gives the protein CATSRGLAGSTDTQYF.

The J gene is TRBJ2-3, the V gene TRBV11-2, with 11 bases identical to TRBD2. CDR3 size: 17 residues. V lost 2 bases and J lost 1; bases outside the gene matches: 5. Germline loops: CDR1 SGHAT, CDR2 FQNNGV. The chain's CDR3 is CASSLRLAGGGTDTQYF. The CDR3 DNA reads TGTGCCAGCAGCTTACGTCTAGCGGGGGGAGGCACAGATACGCAGTATTTT. Variable domain in full (rest from reference TRBV11-2 and TRBJ2-3): EAGVAQSPRYKIIEKRQSVAFWCNPISGHATLYWYQQILGQGPKLLIQFQNNGVVDDSQLPKDRFSAERLKGVDSTLKIQPAKLEDSAVYLCASSLRLAGGGTDTQYFGPGTRLTVL.

This chain joins TRBV5-1 and TRBJ2-1; D uncertain. V was clipped by 1 base and J by 2 bases, with 10 bases between them. This CDR3 is 15 amino acids long. CDR1 SGHRS and CDR2 YFSETQ come from the germline V gene. The CDR3 region is CASSLSGTTYNEQFF. DNA of the CDR3: TGCGCCAGCAGCTTGTCAGGCACCACCTACAATGAGCAGTTCTTC.

The rearrangement links TRBV5-8 to TRBJ2-5, with 9 bases aligning to TRBD2. V dropped 0 bases and J dropped 9; count of bases not matched to a gene: 6. Per germline, CDR1 SGHTS and CDR2 YDEGEE. The CDR3 length is 14 residues. The CDR3 loop reads CASSLERTSEAQYF. CDR3 bases: TGTGCCAGCAGCTTGGAAAGGACTAGCGAGGCCCAGTACTTC.

V and J are TRBV27 and TRBJ1-5; the D gene is possibly TRBD1 (5 bases). The CDR3 contains 15 residues. V was trimmed by 4 bases and J by 4 bases, leaving 14 bases between them. The germline V gene encodes CDR1 MNHEY and CDR2 SMNVEV (reference sequence). The CDR3 spells CASSSLDSLNQPQHF. The CDR3 DNA is TGTGCCAGCAGTTCCCTCGACAGTCTTAATCAGCCCCAGCATTTT.

This chain joins TRBV7-2 and TRBJ1-3, with a tentative D call TRBD1 (5 bases). Trimming removed 0 bases from V and 8 bases from J, with 14 bases in between. CDR1 SGHTA and CDR2 FQGNSA come from the germline V gene. The CDR3 runs to 15 residues. CDR3 region: CASSLAGVSWDTIYF. The CDR3 DNA reads TGTGCCAGCAGCTTAGCAGGGGTTTCGTGGGACACCATATATTTT.

The V and J genes are TRBV2 and TRBJ2-1; D might be TRBD1 (6 bases). This CDR3 is 12 amino acids long. The V and J ends lost 6 bases and 15 bases respectively, with 18 bases between them. Germline CDR1 reads SNHLY; CDR2 reads FYNNEI. The CDR3 spells CASRYTGTLPFF. As DNA, the CDR3 is TGTGCCAGCAGGTACACAGGGACACTACCGTTCTTC.

V and J are TRBV28 and TRBJ2-1, with 9 bases aligning to TRBD2. CDR3 length: 16 amino acids. Germline CDR1 and CDR2: MDHEN and SYDVKM. The trim removed 8 bases at V and 7 bases at J, leaving 15 bases unmatched. The CDR3 region is CASYYLRAGGLNEQFF. DNA of the CDR3: TGTGCCAGCTACTACTTGCGAGCGGGGGGTCTAAATGAGCAGTTCTTC.

The gene calls are TRBV3-1 (or the pseudogene TRBV3-2) and TRBJ2-5; 12 nucleotides line up with TRBD2. CDR3 length equals 16 residues. Losses at the gene ends were 3 bases for V and 3 bases for J; bases not matched to a gene: 5. Germline values: CDR1 LGHDT, CDR2 YNNKEL (reference sequence). The CDR3: CASSQPRLAGEETQYF. The CDR3 DNA follows: TGTGCCAGCAGCCAGCCCCGACTAGCGGGGGAAGAGACCCAGTACTTC.

V gene TRBV5-1 combines with J gene TRBJ2-5; maybe TRBD2 (5 bases). The length of the CDR3 is 13 residues. V lost 7 bases and J lost 4, with 14 bases in between. Per germline, CDR1 SGHRS and CDR2 YFSETQ. CDR3: CASEGTPGETQYF. The CDR3 DNA reads as TGCGCCAGCGAGGGTACCCCGGGAGAGACCCAGTACTTC. Based on the CDR3 plus reference TRBV5-1 and TRBJ2-5, the full variable domain is KAGVTQTPRYLIKTRGQQVTLSCSPISGHRSVSWYQQTPGQGLQFLFEYFSETQRNKGNFPGRFSGRQFSNSRSEMNVSTLELGDSALYLCASEGTPGETQYFGPGTRLLVL.

The J gene is TRBJ2-1, the V gene TRBV7-9; no clear D gene. Trimming left V 2 bases short and J 9 bases short, with 17 bases between. The germline V gene has CDR1 SEHNR and CDR2 FQNEAQ (reference sequence). The CDR3 extends over 15 amino acids. The CDR3, as DNA: TGTGCCAGCAGCTTACTCAGGTCGAGTTTACTTGAGCAGTTCTTC. Translated: CASSLLRSSLLEQFF.

This clone showed up just once. The genes are TRBV7-9 and TRBJ1-3; possible D gene TRBD1, 6 bases. The CDR3 is made up of 14 amino acids. V was pared by 1 base and J by 2 bases, with 6 bases between. The germline gives CDR1 SEHNR, CDR2 FQNEAQ (reference sequence). CDR3 sequence: CASSLDRAGNTIYF. The CDR3 DNA reads TGTGCCAGCAGCTTAGACAGGGCTGGAAACACCATATATTTT.

This chain links TRBV21-1 with TRBJ2-5; the table assigns TRBD2, which was not confirmed against the DNA. TRBV21-1 is a pseudogene locus. The CDR3 extends over 14 amino acids. Written as DNA, the CDR3 is TGTGCCAGGACTAGCGGGGGTGTTCGAGAGACCCAGTACTTC. It specifies CARTSGGVRETQYF.

V gene TRBV2 combines with J gene TRBJ1-6, with unresolved D. The CDR3 is 16 residues long. Between the trimmed V and J ends, which lost 3 bases and 6 bases, there was a span of 15 bases. From germline, CDR1 is SNHLY and CDR2 FYNNEI. The CDR3 DNA reads as TGTGCCAGCAGTGAGCGGCAGGTTGCGGGTAATTCACCCCTCCACTTT. It is translated as CASSERQVAGNSPLHF.

This chain uses TRBV28 with TRBJ1-5, with D possibly being TRBD1 (5 bases). Per germline, CDR1 MDHEN and CDR2 SYDVKM. CDR3 size: 17 residues. The V and J ends lost 5 bases and 2 bases respectively, with 19 bases between them. CDR3 sequence: CASSRNKGVRGNQPQHF. Written as DNA, the CDR3 is TGTGCCAGCAGTCGAAACAAAGGGGTAAGGGGCAATCAGCCCCAGCATTTT.

A few counts support this clone. The chain uses TRBV6-6 and TRBJ2-7, with D unclear. This CDR3 is built from 13 residues. Per germline, CDR1 MNHNY and CDR2 SVGAGI (reference sequence). The V end was cut by 0 bases, the J end by 3 bases, with 6 bases between. The CDR3 region has the DNA TGTGCCAGCAGTTACTCGTCCCACTACGAGCAGTACTTC. Protein product: CASSYSSHYEQYF.

The CDR3 sequence: CASRRTAGGEKLFF. The CDR3 DNA follows: TGTGCCAGCAGAAGGACTGCTGGGGGGGAAAAACTGTTTTTT. V gene TRBV6-5 combines with J gene TRBJ1-4, with D maybe TRBD1 (5 bases). The CDR3 loop spans 14 amino acids. Trimming left V 6 bases short and J 8 bases short, with 16 bases between. Germline CDR1 MNHEY, CDR2 SVGAGI.

In this sample, this clone turned up a few times. This rearrangement joins TRBV7-9 to TRBJ2-2; D is unresolved. V gave up 5 bases and J gave up 0 bases, with 10 bases separating them. CDR3 size: 15 residues. CDR1 and CDR2 (germline): SEHNR, FQNEAQ (reference sequence). The CDR3 spells CASSTVRSNTGELFF. The CDR3 DNA follows: TGTGCCAGCAGCACGGTACGGTCGAACACCGGGGAGCTGTTTTTT.